Listed here are 13 T cell receptor beta chains from one sample, sequenced in a study of T cell responses to AZD1222 COVID-19 vaccine. Assay: immunoSEQ multiplex PCR; the TCRdb copy retains only in-frame clones and omits some. The profile shows about 130,000 clones, 90% to 95% of them singletons. Here the sequenced sample was peripheral blood, taken on day 0 of AZD1222 vaccination. The origin of the receptors is an adult in good health.

The count of this clone is one. The chain joins TRBV2 to TRBJ1-1, with D possibly being TRBD1 (6 bases). V was pared by 7 bases and J by 8 bases, with 14 bases between. This CDR3 spans 12 amino acids. Germline loops: CDR1 SNHLY, CDR2 FYNNEI. The CDR3 DNA follows: TGTGCCAGCATTCAACAGGGACTAGAAGCTTTCTTT. Translation gives CASIQQGLEAFF.

The gene calls are TRBV5-1 and TRBJ1-3; tentatively, D is TRBD1 (5 bases). CDR3 length: 14 amino acids. Per the germline V gene, CDR1 is SGHRS and CDR2 is YFSETQ. V lost 4 bases and J 2 bases, leaving 10 bases between the germline ends. CDR3 amino acids: CASSTDSPGNTIYF. CDR3 DNA: TGCGCCAGCAGCACCGACAGTCCTGGAAACACCATATATTTT. Full variable domain (missing parts from reference TRBV5-1 and TRBJ1-3): KAGVTQTPRYLIKTRGQQVTLSCSPISGHRSVSWYQQTPGQGLQFLFEYFSETQRNKGNFPGRFSGRQFSNSRSEMNVSTLELGDSALYLCASSTDSPGNTIYFGEGSWLTVV.

CDR3 coding DNA: TGTGCCAGTAGTATGCCAGGGTACTCTGGAAACACCATATATTTT. Its protein product is CASSMPGYSGNTIYF. The V call is TRBV19, the J call TRBJ1-3; TRBD1 might be the D (5 bases). The CDR3 contains 15 residues. V was trimmed by 3 bases and J by 0 bases, leaving 9 bases between them. Germline CDR1 is LNHDA and CDR2 is SQIVND (reference sequence).

V and J are TRBV3-1 (or the pseudogene TRBV3-2) and TRBJ1-5, with D tentatively TRBD1 (5 bases). The CDR3 covers 16 residues. Germline CDR1 LGHDT, CDR2 YNNKEL (reference sequence). Trimming stripped 0 bases from V and 2 bases from J, with 11 bases between. This chain's CDR3 is CASSQDVEGRNQPQHF. The CDR3 DNA reads as TGTGCCAGCAGCCAAGATGTGGAGGGGCGCAATCAGCCCCAGCATTTT.

The V gene is TRBV7-3, the J gene TRBJ2-5; maybe TRBD2 (6 bases). The CDR3 sequence is 16 residues long. Trimming stripped 3 bases from V and 6 bases from J, with 20 bases between. Per germline, CDR1 SGHTA and CDR2 FQGTGA. The CDR3 loop reads CASSFKSSGDPKTQYF. CDR3 DNA sequence: TGTGCCAGCAGCTTTAAGAGTAGCGGAGACCCTAAGACCCAGTACTTC. The full variable domain, rest sourced from reference TRBV7-3 and TRBJ2-5, is GAGVSQTPSNKVTEKGKYVELRCDPISGHTALYWYRQSLGQGPEFLIYFQGTGAADDSGLPNDRFFAVRPEGSVSTLKIQRTERGDSAVYLCASSFKSSGDPKTQYFGPGTRLLVL.

The rearrangement uses TRBV6-5 and TRBJ1-2; TRBD1 agrees at 9 bases. Unmatched junction bases numbered 4, after V lost 6 bases and J lost 2 bases. The CDR3 covers 14 residues. CDR1 is MNHEY and CDR2 is SVGAGI in the germline V gene. In DNA, the CDR3 is TGTGCCAGCAGAGCCGACAGGGGGAACTATGGCTACACCTTC. Translating it yields CASRADRGNYGYTF.

CDR3 nucleotide sequence: TGTGCCAGCAGCCAAGTTAGTCAGGGCGACGAAAAACTGTTTTTT. This translates into CASSQVSQGDEKLFF. The V and J genes are TRBV4-2 and TRBJ1-4; weak D call: TRBD1 (5 bases). The CDR3 length is 15 residues. The germline CDR1 and CDR2 sequences are LGHNA and YNFKEQ. V lost 1 base to trimming and J lost 8 bases, with 14 bases between them.

J is TRBJ2-5 and V is TRBV25-1; weak D call: TRBD2 (6 bases). The CDR3 loop spans 14 amino acids. CDR1 is MGHDK and CDR2 is SYGVNS in the germline V gene. The ends were cut back, 5 bases at V and 1 base at J, with 11 bases in the middle. CDR3 sequence (DNA): TGTGCCAGCAGTTCACTTAGCGGCCAAGAGACCCAGTACTTC. Amino acids: CASSSLSGQETQYF.

This rearrangement joins TRBV6-5 to TRBJ1-3, with TRBD1 identical over 7 bases. The CDR3 covers 15 residues. Germline V gives CDR1 MNHEY, CDR2 SVGAGI. Trimming cost V 0 bases and J 3 bases; bases outside gene matches: 2. The CDR3 nucleotides read TGTGCCAGCAGTTACTCGTCAGGGGGTGGAAACACCATATATTTT. Protein sequence: CASSYSSGGGNTIYF.

This clone was seen once. The V gene is TRBV19, the J gene TRBJ1-5; weak D call: TRBD1 (5 bases). The CDR3 runs to 15 residues. Trimming shortened V by 6 bases and J by 7 bases, and 19 bases separated the two germline ends. The V gene's germline CDR1 is LNHDA and CDR2 SQIVND (reference sequence). The CDR3 nucleotides are TGTGCCAGTAGGAGCATAGGGGTAGGGGACCAGCCCCAGCATTTT. Its translation is CASRSIGVGDQPQHF. The variable domain in full, with the rest retrieved from reference TRBV19 and TRBJ1-5, is DGGITQSPKYLFRKEGQNVTLSCEQNLNHDAMYWYRQDPGQGLRLIYYSQIVNDFQKGDIAEGYSVSREKKESFPLTVTSAQKNPTAFYLCASRSIGVGDQPQHFGDGTRLSIL.

Details on this clone: Different DNA sequences within this sample yield the same CDR3. V usage is TRBV9 and J usage is TRBJ1-1; a possible D gene is TRBD1 (6 bases). Germline V CDR1 and CDR2: SGDLS, YYNGEE. V was cut by 0 bases and J by 6 bases, with 9 bases left in between. The CDR3 covers 13 residues. The CDR3 DNA reads TGTGCCAGCAGCGTAGGGGGGGCCGCTGAAGCTTTCTTT. Encoded protein: CASSVGGAAEAFF.

This chain connects TRBV25-1 to TRBJ1-1, with unresolved D. The CDR3 has 13 residues. Germline CDR1 reads MGHDK; CDR2 reads SYGVNS. V was trimmed by 2 bases and J by 4 bases, leaving 8 bases between them. The CDR3 sequence: CASSEDGATEAFF. For the CDR3, the DNA is TGTGCCAGCAGTGAAGATGGCGCCACTGAAGCTTTCTTT.

V is TRBV2 and J is TRBJ2-5; D tentatively fits TRBD1 or TRBD2 (5 bases each). V lost 4 bases to trimming and J lost 7 bases, with 19 bases between them. The CDR3 has 15 amino acids. Germline V gene data show CDR1 as SNHLY and CDR2 as FYNNEI. The CDR3 DNA is TGTGCCAGCAGTGTAAACGGGGCTGGTCGGGGGACCCAGTACTTC. This encodes CASSVNGAGRGTQYF.